The T cell receptor beta chain under discussion was sequenced for a study of OX40 agonist ivuxolimab in advanced cancers. Whole-study context: Ivuxolimab was delivered to patients intravenously every 2 weeks at doses spanning 0.01 to 10 mg/kg.

The data were produced by immunoSEQ multiplex PCR, yet TCRdb's version contains in-frame clones alone and is incomplete. This table has fewer than 45,000 clones, 65% to 85% appearing once. This clone was detected only once. The sequence came from an adult with an advanced solid tumor such as melanoma, head and neck, liver or kidney cancer. The sequenced sample was CD4+ or CD8+ T cells sorted from blood, obtained in a trial of the OX40 agonist ivuxolimab.

The DNA of the CDR3 is TGCGCCAGCAGCTTGATGTCTAAGGAAGAGACCCAGTACTTC. As protein: CASSLMSKEETQYF. The genes are TRBV5-1 and TRBJ2-5; no reliable D call. The ends were cut back, 1 base at V and 3 bases at J, with 10 bases in the middle. Germline CDR1 SGHRS, CDR2 YFSETQ. The CDR3 runs to 14 residues.